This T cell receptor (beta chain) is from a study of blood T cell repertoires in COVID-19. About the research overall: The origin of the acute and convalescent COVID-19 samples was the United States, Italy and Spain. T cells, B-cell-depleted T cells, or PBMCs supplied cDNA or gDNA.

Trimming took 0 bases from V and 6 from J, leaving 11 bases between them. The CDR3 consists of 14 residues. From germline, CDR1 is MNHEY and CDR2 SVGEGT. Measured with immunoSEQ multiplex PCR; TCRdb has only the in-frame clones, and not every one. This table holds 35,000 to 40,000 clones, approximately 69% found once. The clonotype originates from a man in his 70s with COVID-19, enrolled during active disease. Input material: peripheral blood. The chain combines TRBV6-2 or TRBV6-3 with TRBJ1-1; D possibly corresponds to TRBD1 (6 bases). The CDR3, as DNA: TGTGCCAGCAGTTACTCGACCAGGGGTTCTGAAGCTTTCTTT. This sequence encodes CASSYSTRGSEAFF.